The clone carrying this TCR beta chain was detected a few times. This CDR3 region has 13 residues. Germline values: CDR1 SNHLY, CDR2 FYNNEI. The trim removed 3 bases at V and 4 bases at J, leaving 0 bases unmatched. How the authors handled the data: Amplification of reference gene primers provided the estimated nucleated cell counts. Clones were sequenced by immunoSEQ multiplex PCR, and TCRdb holds only the in-frame ones, with some missing. V, J and clone size reflect that table, while D and trimming were determined from the DNA. The data show around 200,000 clones, approximately 87% seen once. The data originate from a study of blood T cell repertoires in COVID-19. Study in general: Some COVID-19 samples were acute and others convalescent; all came from the United States, Italy and Spain.

This receptor was identified in a young woman who had recovered from COVID-19. The sequenced sample consisted of peripheral blood. The rearrangement uses TRBV2 and TRBJ2-7; 10 positions agree with TRBD2. The chain's CDR3 is CASSEGLAYEQYV. In DNA, the CDR3 is TGTGCCAGCAGTGAGGGACTAGCGTACGAGCAGTACGTC.